What follows describes a single TCR beta chain. Its specific antigen is unknown. No much larger clone is present one base from it, and per-base qualities are unavailable. The sample is drawn from a study of shared clonotypes between healthy human individuals (dated by TCRdb to 2020 to 2021). With respect to the entire study: Three men and a couple of women, aged 18 to 49 years, made up the cohort. For each donor, CD4 naive and CD4 memory were each run on three plates, CD8 naive on two plates, and CD8 memory on one plate. To estimate repertoire size and how much clonotypes are shared between individuals, the study performed deep sequencing of blood TCR repertoires from 4 to 6 healthy adults. Different laboratories and diverse techniques were used to prepare libraries and sequence TCR repertoires, to increase sequencing depth and limit assay-specific biases. Between about 0.8 and 9 billion PBMCs per donor were obtained by leukapheresis. General findings and caveats noted by the study authors: Compared with non-shared clonotypes, the clonotypes found in all four sorted-subset donors had higher generation probabilities. Naive subsets generally had larger estimated clonotype richness than memory subsets. Pairwise subsampling indicated that sequencing depth was expected to affect the degree of clonotype sharing among donors. Because the study included a small number of donors, the genetic and exposure-history diversity represented was limited. Only blood was sampled, and tissue TCR repertoires likely differ from those in blood. Even with the large sequencing depth, rarefaction of the sorted-subset datasets indicated that sequencing was incomplete. Sharing across a handful of donors was observed for approximately 4.6% of naive CD4, under 4% of naive CD8, about 2.3% of memory CD4, and approximately 0.41% of memory CD8 clonotypes.

Germline trimming: 6 bases from V, 8 bases from J; junction bases outside gene matches: 17. The germline V gene encodes CDR1 MDHEN and CDR2 SYDVKM. Counted from cysteine to phenylalanine, this CDR3 has 16 amino acids. The read is trimmed to its CDR3 DNA, 48 bases read in frame from base 1. The donors were healthy, HIV-negative adults with no recently reported acute infections or vaccinations. Only Caucasian adults living in Nashville, Tennessee, USA were represented among the donors. Magnetic negative selection was used to enrich CD4+ T cells, after which naive cells were positively selected on CD45RA and the negative fraction became the memory subset. After blood collection by leukapheresis, PBMCs were isolated using Ficoll-Histopaque density gradient centrifugation and then cryopreserved in the vapor phase of liquid nitrogen. Analytical flow cytometry was used to check the purity and quantity of every magnetically sorted T cell population. Genomic DNA was isolated from each sorted fraction and quantified by UV absorbance on a Nanodrop 2000c.

Using the deep immunoSEQ assay, TCR CDR3 regions were amplified from genomic DNA by multiplex PCR. For each cell subset, the extracted genomic DNA was distributed evenly across all wells of several immunoSEQ 96-well plates, and each plate served as one replicate. For sorted subsets, 150 to 250 ng of genomic DNA, equivalent to around 30,000 T cell genomes, went into each replicate PCR. Purified libraries were measured with a Qubit 3.0 fluorometer, size-checked on a Bioanalyzer 2100, and measured again with the KAPA Library Quantification kit. Every immunoSEQ 96-well plate was sequenced on a dedicated single-read 150-cycle Illumina NextSeq 550 flow cell. Under the source paper's analysis protocol: Because only junctional sequences without quality scores were contained in the immunoSEQ output, filtering matching that applied to full-length reads could not be performed. To assign V/J genes and CDR3, sequences were annotated using PyIR, a Python wrapper for IgBLAST v1.9, with IMGT germline references. Reads were filtered out if the reads had weak V/J assignments (E-value above 1e-6), no CDR3, stop codons, out-of-frame junctions, or ambiguous translated residues. V3J clonotypes were defined as sequences sharing the same inferred V gene, J gene, and CDR3 amino acid sequence. The percentage overlap between two repertoires was calculated by dividing the number of shared unique clonotypes by the size of the smaller repertoire. Three approaches were used to assess repertoire richness: RTK rarefaction, the Chao1 estimator, and Recon v2.1 estimates of unobserved clonotypes. For all TCRbeta clonotypes obtained by the gDNA method from a handful of donors, generation probabilities were computed with OLGA. This is the immuneACCESS table as TCRdb keeps it, with only in-frame sequences that have V and J called. A part of the clones is gone; compared with another copy, unresolved V genes explain less than half, and the rest is unexplained. D and trimming were read from the DNA, whereas the V and J calls and clone size are those reported in that table. This sample is represented by 1 million to 1.3 million clones; approximately 80% of them were singletons. Of the sample, 0.55% to 0.7% is held by the ten largest clones.

Sequencing input: memory CD4+ T cells from PBMCs. The sample's cell subset or site, from its label and the paper: CD45RA-negative fraction. The TCR originated in a man aged 18 to 30 in good health. Some clones in this sample may be carry-over from other donors' samples. Recombination linked TRBV28 to TRBJ1-2; 8 bases in the junction line up with TRBD1. The nucleotide sequence is TGTGCCAGCAGACCCGGGACAGGTATTTTTTTGGTCGGCTACACCTTC. This is translated as CASRPGTGIFLVGYTF.